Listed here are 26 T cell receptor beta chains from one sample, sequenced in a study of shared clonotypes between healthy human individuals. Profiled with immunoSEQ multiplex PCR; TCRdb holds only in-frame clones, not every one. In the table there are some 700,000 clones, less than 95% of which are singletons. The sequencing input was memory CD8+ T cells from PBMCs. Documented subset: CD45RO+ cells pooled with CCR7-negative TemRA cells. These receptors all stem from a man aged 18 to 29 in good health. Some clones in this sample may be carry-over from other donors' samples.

CDR3 loop: CSVYLGPHNGYTF. The CDR3 DNA reads TGCAGCGTCTACTTGGGCCCACATAATGGCTACACCTTC. The V gene is TRBV29-1, the J gene TRBJ1-2; no firm D call. The CDR3 has 13 residues. Germline loops: CDR1 SQVTM, CDR2 ANQGSEA. Trimming pared 6 bases from V and 6 bases from J, leaving 17 bases between.

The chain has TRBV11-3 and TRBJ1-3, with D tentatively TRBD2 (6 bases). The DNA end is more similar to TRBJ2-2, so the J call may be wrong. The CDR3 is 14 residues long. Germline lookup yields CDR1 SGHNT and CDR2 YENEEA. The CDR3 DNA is TGTGCCAGCCGAACGACGGAGGGGACCGGGGAGCTGTTTTTT. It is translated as CASRTTEGTGELFF.

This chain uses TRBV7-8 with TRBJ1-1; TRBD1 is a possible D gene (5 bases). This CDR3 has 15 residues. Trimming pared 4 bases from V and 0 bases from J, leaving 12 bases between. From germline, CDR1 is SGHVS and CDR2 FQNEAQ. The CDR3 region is CASSSLQGLNTEAFF. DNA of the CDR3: TGTGCCAGCAGCTCCCTCCAGGGATTGAACACTGAAGCTTTCTTT.

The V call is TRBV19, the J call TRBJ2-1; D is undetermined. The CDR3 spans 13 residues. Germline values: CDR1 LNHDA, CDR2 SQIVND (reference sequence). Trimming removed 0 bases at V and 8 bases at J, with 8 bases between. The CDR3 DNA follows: TGTGCCAGTAGTATAGACCTCTCGGATGAGCAGTTCTTC. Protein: CASSIDLSDEQFF.

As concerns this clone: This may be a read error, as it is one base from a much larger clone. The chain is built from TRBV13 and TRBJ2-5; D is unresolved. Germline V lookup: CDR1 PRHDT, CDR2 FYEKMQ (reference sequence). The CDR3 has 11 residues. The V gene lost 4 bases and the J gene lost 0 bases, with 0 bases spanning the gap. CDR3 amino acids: CASSYQETQYF. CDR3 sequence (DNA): TGTGCCAGCAGCTACCAAGAGACCCAGTACTTC.

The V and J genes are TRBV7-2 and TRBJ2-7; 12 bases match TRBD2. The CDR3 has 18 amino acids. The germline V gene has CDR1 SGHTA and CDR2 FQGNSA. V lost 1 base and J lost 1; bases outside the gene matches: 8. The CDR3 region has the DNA TGTGCCAGCAGCTTAGAGTCTAGCGGGAGGGTACAATCCTACGAGCAGTACTTC. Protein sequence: CASSLESSGRVQSYEQYF.

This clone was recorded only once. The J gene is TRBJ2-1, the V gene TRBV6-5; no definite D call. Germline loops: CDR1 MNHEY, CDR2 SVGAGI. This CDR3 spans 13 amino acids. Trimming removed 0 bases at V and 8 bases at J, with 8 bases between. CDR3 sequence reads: CASSYSKKHEQFF. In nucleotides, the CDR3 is TGTGCCAGCAGTTACTCGAAAAAGCATGAGCAGTTCTTC.

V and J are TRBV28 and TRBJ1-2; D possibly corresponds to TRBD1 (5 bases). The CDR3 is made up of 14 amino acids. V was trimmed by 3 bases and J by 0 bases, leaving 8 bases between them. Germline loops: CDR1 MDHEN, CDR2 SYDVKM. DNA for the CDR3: TGTGCCAGCAGTTTCCGGACATCTAACTATGGCTACACCTTC. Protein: CASSFRTSNYGYTF.

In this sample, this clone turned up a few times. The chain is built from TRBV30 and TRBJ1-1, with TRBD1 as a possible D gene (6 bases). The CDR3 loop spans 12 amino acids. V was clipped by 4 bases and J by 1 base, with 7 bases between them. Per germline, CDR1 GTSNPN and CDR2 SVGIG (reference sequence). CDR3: CAWKGGNTEAFF. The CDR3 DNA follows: TGTGCCTGGAAGGGGGGGAACACTGAAGCTTTCTTT.

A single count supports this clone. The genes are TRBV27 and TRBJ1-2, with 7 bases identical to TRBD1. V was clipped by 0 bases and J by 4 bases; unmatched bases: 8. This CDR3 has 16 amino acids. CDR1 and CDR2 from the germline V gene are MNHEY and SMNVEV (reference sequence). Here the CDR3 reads CASSLSSRQGGYGYTF. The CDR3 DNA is TGTGCCAGCAGTTTATCGTCCAGACAGGGTGGCTATGGCTACACCTTC.

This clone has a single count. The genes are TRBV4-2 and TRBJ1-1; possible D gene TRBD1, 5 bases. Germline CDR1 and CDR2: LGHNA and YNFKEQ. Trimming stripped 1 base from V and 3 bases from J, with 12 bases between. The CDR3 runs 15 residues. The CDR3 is CASSQVPTGDTEAFF. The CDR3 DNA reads TGTGCCAGCAGCCAAGTCCCAACGGGGGACACTGAAGCTTTCTTT.

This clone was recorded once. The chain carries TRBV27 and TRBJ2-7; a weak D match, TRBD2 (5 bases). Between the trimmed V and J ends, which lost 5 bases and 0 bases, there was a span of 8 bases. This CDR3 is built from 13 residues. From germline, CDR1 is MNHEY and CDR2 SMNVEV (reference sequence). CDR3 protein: CASSNGLSYEQYF. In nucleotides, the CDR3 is TGTGCCAGCAGTAACGGACTCTCCTACGAGCAGTACTTC.

CDR3 protein: CASSQGGNYGYTF. In DNA, the CDR3 is TGCGCCAGCAGCCAAGGAGGGAACTATGGCTACACCTTC. The V gene is TRBV4-1, the J gene TRBJ1-2; D remains unclear. CDR3 size: 13 residues. Trimming took off 1 base at V and 2 bases at J, with 5 bases between the two ends. Germline V lookup: CDR1 MGHRA, CDR2 YSYEKL.

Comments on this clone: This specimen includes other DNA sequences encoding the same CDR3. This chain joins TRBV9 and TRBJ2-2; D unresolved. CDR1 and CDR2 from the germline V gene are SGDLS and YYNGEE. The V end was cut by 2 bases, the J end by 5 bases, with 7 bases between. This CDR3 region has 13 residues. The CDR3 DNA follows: TGTGCCAGCAGCGTGGACGGTACCGGGGAGCTGTTTTTT. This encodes CASSVDGTGELFF.

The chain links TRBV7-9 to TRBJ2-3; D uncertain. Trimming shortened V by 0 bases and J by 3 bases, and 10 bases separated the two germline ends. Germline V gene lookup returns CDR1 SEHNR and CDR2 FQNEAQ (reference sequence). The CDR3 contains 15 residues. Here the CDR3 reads CASSLAGIATDTQYF. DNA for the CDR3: TGTGCCAGCAGCTTAGCGGGAATCGCGACAGATACGCAGTATTTT.

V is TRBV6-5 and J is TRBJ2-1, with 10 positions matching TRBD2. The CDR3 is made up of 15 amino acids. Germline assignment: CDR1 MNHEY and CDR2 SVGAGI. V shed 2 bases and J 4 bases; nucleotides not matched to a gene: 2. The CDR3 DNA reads TGTGCCAGCAGTTACACTAGCGGGGATTACAATGAGCAGTTCTTC. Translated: CASSYTSGDYNEQFF.

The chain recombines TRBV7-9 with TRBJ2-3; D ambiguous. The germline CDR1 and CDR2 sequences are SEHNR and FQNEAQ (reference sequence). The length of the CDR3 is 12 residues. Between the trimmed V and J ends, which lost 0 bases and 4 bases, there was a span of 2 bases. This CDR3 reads CASSLASDTQYF. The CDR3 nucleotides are TGTGCCAGCAGCTTAGCGTCAGATACGCAGTATTTT. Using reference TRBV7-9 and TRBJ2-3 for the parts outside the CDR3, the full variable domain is DTGVSQNPRHKITKRGQNVTFRCDPISEHNRLYWYRQTLGQGPEFLTYFQNEAQLEKSRLLSDRFSAERPKGSFSTLEIQRTEQGDSAMYLCASSLASDTQYFGPGTRLTVL.

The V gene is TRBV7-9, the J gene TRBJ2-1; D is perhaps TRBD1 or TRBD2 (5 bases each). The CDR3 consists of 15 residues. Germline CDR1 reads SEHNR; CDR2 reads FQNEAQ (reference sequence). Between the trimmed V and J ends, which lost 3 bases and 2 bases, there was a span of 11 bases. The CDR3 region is CASSFEWDPYNEQFF. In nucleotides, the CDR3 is TGTGCCAGCAGCTTCGAGTGGGACCCCTACAATGAGCAGTTCTTC.

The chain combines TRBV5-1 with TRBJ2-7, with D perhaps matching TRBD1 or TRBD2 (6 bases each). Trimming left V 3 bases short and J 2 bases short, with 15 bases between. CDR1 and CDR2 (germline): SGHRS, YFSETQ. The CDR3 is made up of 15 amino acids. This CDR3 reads CASSSSEGGTYEQYF. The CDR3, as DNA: TGCGCCAGCAGCTCCTCCGAGGGGGGTACCTACGAGCAGTACTTC. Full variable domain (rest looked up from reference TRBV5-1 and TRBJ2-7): KAGVTQTPRYLIKTRGQQVTLSCSPISGHRSVSWYQQTPGQGLQFLFEYFSETQRNKGNFPGRFSGRQFSNSRSEMNVSTLELGDSALYLCASSSSEGGTYEQYFGPGTRLTVT.

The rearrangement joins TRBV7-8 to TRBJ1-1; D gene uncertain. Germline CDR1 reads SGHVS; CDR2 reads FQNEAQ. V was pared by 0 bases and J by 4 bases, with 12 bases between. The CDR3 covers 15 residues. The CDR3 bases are TGTGCCAGCAGCTTAGCGAGCCTGGGCCTCACTGAAGCTTTCTTT. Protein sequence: CASSLASLGLTEAFF.

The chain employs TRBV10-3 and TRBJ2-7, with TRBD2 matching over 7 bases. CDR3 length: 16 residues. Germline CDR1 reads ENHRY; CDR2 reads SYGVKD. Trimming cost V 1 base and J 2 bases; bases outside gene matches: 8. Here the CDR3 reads CAISELRWEGPYEQYF. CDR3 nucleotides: TGTGCCATCAGTGAGTTGAGGTGGGAGGGCCCCTACGAGCAGTACTTC.

CDR3: CASSPRYLNTEAFF. The DNA for the CDR3 is TGTGCCAGCAGCCCGCGCTATTTGAACACTGAAGCTTTCTTT. The chain combines TRBV11-2 with TRBJ1-1; D remains unclear. Trimming cost V 5 bases and J 0 bases, with 10 bases left between them. Germline V CDR1 and CDR2: SGHAT, FQNNGV. The CDR3 runs 14 residues.

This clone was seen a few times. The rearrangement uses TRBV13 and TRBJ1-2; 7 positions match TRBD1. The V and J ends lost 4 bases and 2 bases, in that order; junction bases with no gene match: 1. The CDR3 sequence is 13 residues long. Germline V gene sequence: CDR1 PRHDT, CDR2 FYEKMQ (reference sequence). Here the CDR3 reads CASSSRGNYGYTF. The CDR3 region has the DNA TGTGCCAGCAGCTCCAGGGGGAACTATGGCTACACCTTC.

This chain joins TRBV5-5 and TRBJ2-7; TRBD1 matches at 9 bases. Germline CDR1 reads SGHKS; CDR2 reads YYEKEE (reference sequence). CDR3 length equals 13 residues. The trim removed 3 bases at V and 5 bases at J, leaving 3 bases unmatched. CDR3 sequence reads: CASSWGTGNEQYF. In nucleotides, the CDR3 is TGTGCCAGCAGCTGGGGGACAGGGAACGAGCAGTACTTC.

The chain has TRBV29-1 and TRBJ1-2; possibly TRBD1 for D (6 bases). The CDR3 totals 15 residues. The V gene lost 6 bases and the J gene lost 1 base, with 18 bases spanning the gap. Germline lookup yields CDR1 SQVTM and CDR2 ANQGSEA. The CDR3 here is CSVENLQGFNYGYTF. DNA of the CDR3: TGCAGCGTCGAGAACTTACAGGGATTTAACTATGGCTACACCTTC.

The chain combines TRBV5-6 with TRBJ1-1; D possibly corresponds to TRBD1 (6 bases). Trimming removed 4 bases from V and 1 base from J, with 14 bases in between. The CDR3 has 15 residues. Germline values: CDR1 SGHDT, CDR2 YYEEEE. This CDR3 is CASSIIEGGNTEAFF. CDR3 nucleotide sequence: TGTGCCAGCAGCATAATCGAGGGGGGGAACACTGAAGCTTTCTTT.